This T cell receptor (beta chain) came from a study of cytomegalovirus exposure and HLA in healthy donors. General observations from the study: There were some public TCRs occurring in many donors, but most TCR sequences were rare. Segments of the TCR beta V type were, in most cases, productive about 87% or about 30% of the time in an earlier analysis. In presence/absence analyses, roughly uniform sequencing depth across donors was assumed.

A remark on this clone: What it binds is not known.

The germline gives CDR1 SEHNR, CDR2 FQNEAQ (reference sequence). The CDR3 sequence is 13 residues long. V was cut by 10 bases and J by 4 bases, with 16 bases left in between. Primers: 60 Vbeta forward and 13 Jbeta reverse. Method: immunoSEQ multiplex PCR; TCRdb's copy keeps in-frame clones and lacks some. Among under 200,000 clones, less than 75% were seen once, and the ten largest hold approximately 1.5%. The clonotype originates from a girl aged 5-17 years in good health and CMV-seronegative. The rearrangement links TRBV7-9 to TRBJ1-1; no clear D. Sequenced input: PBMCs. CDR3: CATLSEGGTEAFF. CDR3 nucleotides: TGTGCCACCTTGTCGGAAGGAGGCACTGAAGCTTTCTTT. Combining the CDR3 with reference TRBV7-9 and TRBJ1-1 gives the whole variable domain DTGVSQNPRHKITKRGQNVTFRCDPISEHNRLYWYRQTLGQGPEFLTYFQNEAQLEKSRLLSDRFSAERPKGSFSTLEIQRTEQGDSAMYLCATLSEGGTEAFFGQGTRLTVV.